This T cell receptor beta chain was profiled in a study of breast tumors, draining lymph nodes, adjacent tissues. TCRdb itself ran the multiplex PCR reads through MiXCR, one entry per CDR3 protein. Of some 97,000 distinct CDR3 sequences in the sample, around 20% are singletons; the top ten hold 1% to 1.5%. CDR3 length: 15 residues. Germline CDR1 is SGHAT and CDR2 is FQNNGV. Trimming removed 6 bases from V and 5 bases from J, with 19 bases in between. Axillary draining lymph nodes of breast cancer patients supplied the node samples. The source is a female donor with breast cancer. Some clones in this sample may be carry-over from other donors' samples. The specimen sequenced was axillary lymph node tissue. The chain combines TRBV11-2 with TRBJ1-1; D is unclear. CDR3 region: CASRPKVGNWTEAFF. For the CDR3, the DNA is TGTGCCAGCAGACCTAAGGTGGGGAATTGGACTGAAGCTTTCTTT.